What follows are 27 T cell receptor beta chains derived from one specimen sequenced in a study of cytomegalovirus exposure and HLA in healthy donors. Repertoires were generated with immunoSEQ multiplex PCR, while TCRdb's copy carries only in-frame clones and drops some. The sample holds 150,000 to 180,000 clones, roughly 90% seen once. Source material: PBMCs. The receptors were sampled from a man younger than 35 in good health and CMV-seropositive.

V gene TRBV28 combines with J gene TRBJ2-7, with 7 bases lining up with TRBD1. V shed 6 bases and J 4 bases; nucleotides not matched to a gene: 6. Germline V CDR1 and CDR2: MDHEN, SYDVKM. CDR3 size: 13 residues. As DNA, the CDR3 is TGTGCCAGCAGCCGAGGACAGGTATACGAGCAGTACTTC. This encodes CASSRGQVYEQYF. The complete variable domain, with remaining parts taken from reference TRBV28 and TRBJ2-7, reads DVKVTQSSRYLVKRTGEKVFLECVQDMDHENMFWYRQDPGLGLRLIYFSYDVKMKEKGDIPEGYSVSREKKERFSLILESASTNQTSMYLCASSRGQVYEQYFGPGTRLTVT.

The chain employs TRBV4-3 and TRBJ2-1; 12 nucleotides align to TRBD2. The V and J ends lost 4 bases and 8 bases, in that order; junction bases with no gene match: 12. This CDR3 region has 17 residues. Per the germline V gene, CDR1 is LGHNA and CDR2 is YSLEER. The CDR3 DNA sequence: TGCGCCAGCAGCCGTTTAACCTGGGCTAGCGGGGGGGATGAGCAGTTCTTC. Translating gives CASSRLTWASGGDEQFF.

J is TRBJ2-7 and V is TRBV5-1; the match to TRBD2 covers 7 bases. CDR3 length: 14 residues. Germline V lookup: CDR1 SGHRS, CDR2 YFSETQ. V lost 4 bases and J lost 2; bases outside the gene matches: 6. The CDR3 nucleotides are TGCGCCAGCAGCGTCTCTAGCGGCGCCTACGAGCAGTACTTC. Translation gives CASSVSSGAYEQYF.

The CDR3 here is CASSDRSTEAFF. Written as DNA, the CDR3 is TGTGCCAGTAGTGACAGGAGCACTGAAGCTTTCTTT. The J gene is TRBJ1-1, the V gene TRBV19; D is perhaps TRBD1 (6 bases). Germline V lookup: CDR1 LNHDA, CDR2 SQIVND (reference sequence). The CDR3 has 12 amino acids. V lost 5 bases to trimming and J lost 4 bases, with 8 bases between them.

This chain connects TRBV6-7 to TRBJ2-1, with D tentatively TRBD2 (5 bases). TRBV6-7 is an open reading frame, and its role is uncertain. This CDR3 has 12 amino acids. V lost 9 bases and J 7 bases, leaving 13 bases between the germline ends. For the CDR3, the DNA is TGTGCCAGTCCCTACCCGGGGAATGAGCAGTTCTTC. Protein: CASPYPGNEQFF.

This chain connects TRBV4-2 to TRBJ2-2; 10 bases line up with TRBD2. Germline V gene data show CDR1 as LGHNA and CDR2 as YNFKEQ. V was clipped by 4 bases and J by 6 bases; unmatched bases: 2. The CDR3 length is 14 residues. CDR3 in DNA: TGTGCCAGCAGCCCCCTAGCGGGAGCCGGGGAGCTGTTTTTT. Translated, it gives CASSPLAGAGELFF.

This CDR3 reads CASSQDRTSGPQETQYF. CDR3 sequence (DNA): TGCGCCAGCAGCCAAGATCGGACTAGCGGGCCCCAAGAGACCCAGTACTTC. The genes are TRBV4-1 and TRBJ2-5; 11 nucleotides match TRBD2. Germline V CDR1 and CDR2: MGHRA, YSYEKL. Trimming removed 0 bases from V and 1 base from J; junction bases left unmatched: 4. The CDR3 has 17 residues.

In this sample, this clone turned up a few times. The gene calls are TRBV5-1 and TRBJ2-7; TRBD2 might be the D (7 bases). Trimming removed 0 bases from V and 6 bases from J, with 16 bases in between. The CDR3 runs to 15 residues. The germline gives CDR1 SGHRS, CDR2 YFSETQ. In nucleotides, the CDR3 is TGCGCCAGCAGCTTGGCCTGGGGGGGCAGGGGCGAGCAGTACTTC. This gives the protein CASSLAWGGRGEQYF.

Here the CDR3 reads CSVVGRGSMNTEAFF. The CDR3 DNA reads as TGCAGCGTTGTGGGGCGCGGATCGATGAACACTGAAGCTTTCTTT. The chain couples TRBV29-1 to TRBJ1-1, with D maybe TRBD1 (5 bases). Germline V gene sequence: CDR1 SQVTM, CDR2 ANQGSEA. V lost 4 bases to trimming and J lost 0 bases, with 15 bases between them. The CDR3 extends over 15 amino acids.

The chain has TRBV11-1 and TRBJ2-4, with D perhaps TRBD2 (5 bases). The CDR3 is made up of 16 amino acids. Between the trimmed V and J ends, which lost 5 bases and 4 bases, there was a span of 18 bases. Germline V lookup: CDR1 SGHAT, CDR2 FQDESV (reference sequence). The CDR3 protein is CASSPGRWSGKNIQYF. The DNA for the CDR3 is TGTGCCAGCAGCCCGGGGAGATGGTCAGGAAAAAACATTCAGTACTTC.

The V call is TRBV4-1, the J call TRBJ2-7; a possible D gene is TRBD1 (6 bases). Germline V gene sequence: CDR1 MGHRA, CDR2 YSYEKL. The germline V and J ends were trimmed by 4 bases and 1 base, with 11 bases remaining between them. The CDR3 loop spans 14 amino acids. CDR3 sequence (DNA): TGCGCCAGCAGCCCTCAGGACAGATCCTACGAGCAGTACTTC. It is translated as CASSPQDRSYEQYF.

This clone has just a few counts. This rearrangement joins TRBV7-9 to TRBJ1-6; no clear D gene. The length of the CDR3 is 15 residues. Germline-derived CDR1 and CDR2 are SEHNR and FQNEAQ (reference sequence). V was pared by 1 base and J by 4 bases, with 8 bases between. The CDR3 DNA sequence: TGTGCCAGCAGCTTAGACACGGGATATAATTCACCCCTCCACTTT. Its protein is CASSLDTGYNSPLHF.

The V call is TRBV27, the J call TRBJ1-1, with D hard to call. Germline V gives CDR1 MNHEY, CDR2 SMNVEV (reference sequence). The CDR3 consists of 13 residues. V lost 5 bases and J 1 base, leaving 8 bases between the germline ends. The CDR3: CASSPPGNTEAFF. The DNA for the CDR3 is TGTGCCAGCAGTCCCCCAGGGAACACTGAAGCTTTCTTT.

The V and J genes are TRBV29-1 and TRBJ2-5, with TRBD1 identical over 10 bases. The CDR3 spans 12 residues. From germline, CDR1 is SQVTM and CDR2 ANQGSEA. Trimming cost V 7 bases and J 5 bases; bases outside gene matches: 4. For the CDR3, the DNA is TGCAGCGGAGACAGGGGGCGTGAGACCCAGTACTTC. It specifies CSGDRGRETQYF. Drawing the rest from reference TRBV29-1 and TRBJ2-5, the complete variable domain is SAVISQKPSRDICQRGTSLTIQCQVDSQVTMMFWYRQQPGQSLTLIATANQGSEATYESGFVIDKFPISRPNLTFSTLTVSNMSPEDSSIYLCSGDRGRETQYFGPGTRLLVL.

V gene TRBV5-4 combines with J gene TRBJ1-1; D not resolved. The V end was cut by 3 bases, the J end by 6 bases, with 12 bases between. The CDR3 has 13 amino acids. In germline, CDR1 is SGHNT, CDR2 YYREEE (reference sequence). The CDR3, as DNA: TGTGCCAGCAGCTCTGGACTTTACGCTGAAGCTTTCTTT. Translation: CASSSGLYAEAFF.

In its sample, this clone was seen a few times. This chain uses TRBV5-4 with TRBJ1-6; tentatively, D is TRBD1 (6 bases). Deletions cut 0 bases from V and 5 bases from J, with 9 bases between. Germline-derived CDR1 and CDR2 are SGHNT and YYREEE (reference sequence). This CDR3 is 15 amino acids long. The chain's CDR3 is CASSLADSNNSPLHF. Here the CDR3 DNA reads TGTGCCAGCAGCTTGGCGGACAGCAATAATTCACCCCTCCACTTT.

A few counts support this clone. DNA for the CDR3: TGTGCCAGCAGCGAGCCTTCAGGGTCGGACTATGGCTACACCTTC. This translates into CASSEPSGSDYGYTF. The gene calls are TRBV9 and TRBJ1-2; D might be TRBD1 (5 bases). The germline CDR1 and CDR2 sequences are SGDLS and YYNGEE. V lost 3 bases and J 3 bases, leaving 15 bases between the germline ends. The CDR3 loop spans 15 amino acids.

The chain couples TRBV4-2 to TRBJ2-1, with D possibly matching TRBD2 (6 bases). The V and J ends lost 1 base and 2 bases respectively, with 15 bases between them. The CDR3 has 17 amino acids. From germline, CDR1 is LGHNA and CDR2 YNFKEQ. Here the CDR3 DNA reads TGTGCCAGCAGCCAAGGGGTCGGCGGGATGCCCTACAATGAGCAGTTCTTC. It codes for CASSQGVGGMPYNEQFF.

The chain recombines TRBV7-9 with TRBJ2-1, with 9 bases identical to TRBD2. The V segment lost 7 bases and the J segment 7 bases; nucleotides outside the gene matches: 8. The V gene's germline CDR1 is SEHNR and CDR2 FQNEAQ (reference sequence). The CDR3 totals 14 residues. Written as DNA, the CDR3 is TGTGCCAGCACAGCGGGAGGACGTCGAAATGAGCAGTTCTTC. It is translated as CASTAGGRRNEQFF. The variable domain in full, with the rest retrieved from reference TRBV7-9 and TRBJ2-1, is DTGVSQNPRHKITKRGQNVTFRCDPISEHNRLYWYRQTLGQGPEFLTYFQNEAQLEKSRLLSDRFSAERPKGSFSTLEIQRTEQGDSAMYLCASTAGGRRNEQFFGPGTRLTVL.

The chain links TRBV11-2 to TRBJ2-3; TRBD2 agrees at 9 bases. V shed 5 bases, J shed 1 base, and the junction held 4 bases outside the gene matches. The germline V gene has CDR1 SGHAT and CDR2 FQNNGV. This CDR3 contains 15 residues. Here the CDR3 reads CASSVIAGGTDTQYF. The CDR3 region has the DNA TGTGCCAGCAGCGTCATAGCGGGGGGCACAGATACGCAGTATTTT.

This rearrangement joins TRBV9 to TRBJ2-1; 8 positions match TRBD2. The CDR3 runs 15 residues. Germline CDR1 and CDR2: SGDLS and YYNGEE. With V trimmed by 4 bases and J by 0 bases, 3 bases remained unmatched. CDR3 in amino acids: CASSQAGGSYNEQFF. DNA of the CDR3: TGTGCCAGCAGCCAGGCGGGAGGCTCCTACAATGAGCAGTTCTTC.

CDR3 DNA: TGCGCCAGCAGCTTCTCAGGGGACAGGGAGACCCAGTACTTC. Its translation: CASSFSGDRETQYF. The chain uses TRBV5-1 and TRBJ2-5; 8 bases align to TRBD1. The CDR3 loop spans 14 amino acids. The trim removed 2 bases at V and 5 bases at J, leaving 5 bases unmatched. CDR1 and CDR2 (germline): SGHRS, YFSETQ.

This chain links TRBV7-7 with TRBJ2-1; D is uncertain. In germline, CDR1 is SSHAT, CDR2 FNYEAQ (reference sequence). The CDR3 loop spans 15 amino acids. Between the trimmed V and J ends, which lost 5 bases and 0 bases, there was a span of 11 bases. CDR3 region: CASSERATSYNEQFF. The CDR3 bases are TGTGCCAGCAGCGAGCGAGCGACCTCCTACAATGAGCAGTTCTTC.

The V call is TRBV13, the J call TRBJ2-3; tentatively, D is TRBD2 (5 bases). The germline V gene encodes CDR1 PRHDT and CDR2 FYEKMQ (reference sequence). The CDR3 runs 16 residues. V was clipped by 3 bases and J by 2 bases, with 15 bases between them. CDR3 residues: CASSFGLYHPTDTQYF. CDR3 in DNA: TGTGCCAGCAGCTTCGGACTCTACCATCCCACAGATACGCAGTATTTT.

The chain recombines TRBV7-9 with TRBJ1-3, with no clear D. The V end lost 5 bases, the J end lost 1 base, and 12 bases lay between the germline ends. Germline V gives CDR1 SEHNR, CDR2 FQNEAQ (reference sequence). The CDR3 has 15 amino acids. In DNA, the CDR3 is TGTGCCAGCAGCCAGGCAGGCGGGTCTGGAAACACCATATATTTT. It translates to CASSQAGGSGNTIYF.

This clone has only a few counts. The chain carries TRBV18 and TRBJ1-1; maybe TRBD1 (5 bases). CDR1 and CDR2 (germline): KGHSH, LQKENI. This CDR3 comprises 14 residues. V shed 1 base and J shed 1 base, with 7 bases lying between them. This CDR3 is CASSPLDTNTEAFF. In nucleotides, the CDR3 is TGTGCCAGCTCACCACTGGACACGAACACTGAAGCTTTCTTT.

This chain joins TRBV5-6 and TRBJ2-1, with 12 bases fitting TRBD2. In germline, CDR1 is SGHDT, CDR2 YYEEEE. Trimming at V came to 0 bases and at J to 5 bases, leaving 12 bases not matched to a gene. The CDR3 totals 19 residues. CDR3 in amino acids: CASSLGGLAGGTIHNEQFF. DNA of the CDR3: TGTGCCAGCAGCTTGGGGGGTCTAGCGGGAGGGACCATACACAATGAGCAGTTCTTC.